What follows are 21 T cell receptor beta chains derived from one specimen sequenced in a study of cytomegalovirus exposure and HLA in healthy donors. The PCR made use of 60 Vbeta and 13 Jbeta primers. TCRdb keeps only in-frame clones here, not all; method: immunoSEQ multiplex PCR. The sample carries about 200,000 clones, roughly 85% recorded once. The sequenced sample was PBMCs. These TCRs come from a male donor in good health and CMV-seronegative.

This rearrangement joins TRBV5-5 to TRBJ1-1; D possibly corresponds to TRBD1 (5 bases). This CDR3 contains 13 residues. CDR1 and CDR2 from the germline V gene are SGHKS and YYEKEE (reference sequence). The V end lost 2 bases, the J end lost 3 bases, and 8 bases lay between the germline ends. The CDR3 here is CASSLDSYTEAFF. The CDR3 DNA follows: TGTGCCAGCAGCTTAGACAGTTACACTGAAGCTTTCTTT. The full variable domain, in which reference TRBV5-5 and TRBJ1-1 provide the parts outside the CDR3, is DAGVTQSPTHLIKTRGQQVTLRCSPISGHKSVSWYQQVLGQGPQFIFQYYEKEERGRGNFPDRFSARQFPNYSSELNVNALLLGDSALYLCASSLDSYTEAFFGQGTRLTVV.

V gene TRBV27 combines with J gene TRBJ1-4; TRBD1 agrees at 11 bases. The CDR3 has 16 residues. CDR1 is MNHEY, CDR2 SMNVEV, per germline (reference sequence). Trimming removed 3 bases from V and 5 bases from J; junction bases left unmatched: 5. The CDR3 region is CASSLARDRGNEKLFF. The CDR3 DNA sequence: TGTGCCAGCAGTTTGGCAAGGGACAGGGGGAATGAAAAACTGTTTTTT.

The CDR3 here is CASSYISVSGGYTF. CDR3 sequence (DNA): TGTGCCAGCAGTTACATCTCTGTTAGCGGGGGCTACACCTTC. V usage is TRBV6-5 and J usage is TRBJ1-2; D unclear. This CDR3 has 14 residues. The germline gives CDR1 MNHEY, CDR2 SVGAGI. The V and J ends lost 2 bases and 8 bases respectively, with 15 bases between them.

The chain recombines TRBV6-1 with TRBJ2-1; 8 nucleotides agree with TRBD2. CDR3 length: 15 residues. Germline V gene data show CDR1 as MNHNS and CDR2 as SASEGT. Trimming at V came to 5 bases and at J to 1 base, leaving 4 bases not matched to a gene. In DNA form, the CDR3 reads TGTGCCAGCAGTCGGACTAGCCGATCCTACAATGAGCAGTTCTTC. Translation: CASSRTSRSYNEQFF.

The V call is TRBV5-1, the J call TRBJ1-2; 7 bases match TRBD1. The CDR3 sequence is 11 residues long. Germline assignment: CDR1 SGHRS and CDR2 YFSETQ. The V segment lost 3 bases and the J segment 13 bases; nucleotides outside the gene matches: 6. The CDR3: CASSSDRTATF. In DNA form, the CDR3 reads TGCGCCAGCAGCTCGGACAGGACGGCCACCTTC.

The chain uses TRBV6-1 and TRBJ2-7, with 9 bases that match TRBD1. CDR3 length equals 15 residues. Germline trimming cut 2 bases from V and 6 bases from J; bases unmatched to any gene: 8. The germline gives CDR1 MNHNS, CDR2 SASEGT. The CDR3 region has the DNA TGTGCCAGCAGTGAATCCGGACAGGGGTTCGTCGAGCAGTACTTC. Protein product: CASSESGQGFVEQYF.

The chain has TRBV5-1 and TRBJ2-7; TRBD2 matches at 7 bases. V shed 0 bases and J 2 bases; nucleotides not matched to a gene: 5. CDR3 length: 15 amino acids. Germline V gives CDR1 SGHRS, CDR2 YFSETQ. The CDR3 here is CASSLVAGVAYEQYF. As DNA, the CDR3 is TGCGCCAGCAGCTTGGTTGCGGGGGTGGCCTACGAGCAGTACTTC.

The chain couples TRBV5-6 to TRBJ2-3; the D gene is possibly TRBD1 (6 bases). The CDR3 loop spans 15 amino acids. The germline V gene encodes CDR1 SGHDT and CDR2 YYEEEE. The ends were cut back, 4 bases at V and 2 bases at J, with 14 bases in the middle. In nucleotides, the CDR3 is TGTGCCAGCAGCGAACGGGACAATCCCACAGATACGCAGTATTTT. Encoded protein: CASSERDNPTDTQYF.

The chain employs TRBV29-1 and TRBJ2-1, with 13 positions matching TRBD2. J gave up 7 bases and V 5 bases, and 8 bases lay outside the gene matches. From germline, CDR1 is SQVTM and CDR2 ANQGSEA. The CDR3 loop spans 15 amino acids. The CDR3 is CSVPRLAGGGNEQFF. The CDR3 bases are TGCAGCGTTCCAAGACTAGCGGGGGGTGGGAATGAGCAGTTCTTC.

V usage is TRBV7-2 and J usage is TRBJ2-7; 8 nucleotides agree with TRBD1. V lost 2 bases, J lost 3 bases, and 3 bases stayed unmatched. CDR1 is SGHTA and CDR2 is FQGNSA in the germline V gene. There are 14 residues in the CDR3. DNA for the CDR3: TGTGCCAGCAGCTTACAAGGACAGGGCTACGAGCAGTACTTC. As protein: CASSLQGQGYEQYF.

The chain combines TRBV5-1 with TRBJ2-1, with 9 bases that match TRBD1. The CDR3 totals 16 residues. V dropped 1 base and J dropped 5; count of bases not matched to a gene: 7. Germline CDR1 reads SGHRS; CDR2 reads YFSETQ. The DNA for the CDR3 is TGCGCCAGCAGCTTGAATACAGGGGGCCCTAACAATGAGCAGTTCTTC. Its protein is CASSLNTGGPNNEQFF.

The V and J genes are TRBV29-1 and TRBJ2-1; the match to TRBD2 covers 13 bases. V shed 7 bases, J shed 4 bases, and the junction held 7 bases outside the gene matches. Germline lookup yields CDR1 SQVTM and CDR2 ANQGSEA. The CDR3 totals 15 residues. The CDR3 region has the DNA TGCAGCGCCGTGACTAGCGGGGGGATTTACAATGAGCAGTTCTTC. It is translated as CSAVTSGGIYNEQFF.

V and J are TRBV27 and TRBJ2-1, with 9 bases aligning to TRBD2. This CDR3 has 16 amino acids. Germline trimming cut 3 bases from V and 6 bases from J; bases unmatched to any gene: 9. Germline V gene data show CDR1 as MNHEY and CDR2 as SMNVEV (reference sequence). The CDR3: CASSFGVSGGGNEQFF. CDR3 coding DNA: TGTGCCAGCAGTTTCGGGGTTAGCGGGGGTGGCAATGAGCAGTTCTTC.

The V gene is TRBV27, the J gene TRBJ1-3; weak D call: TRBD1 (5 bases). This CDR3 is built from 15 residues. Looked up from germline, CDR1 is MNHEY and CDR2 is SMNVEV (reference sequence). The V end was cut by 2 bases, the J end by 2 bases, with 10 bases between. CDR3 nucleotide sequence: TGTGCCAGCAGTTTAGGGCTCAGGGCTGGAAACACCATATATTTT. Amino acid sequence: CASSLGLRAGNTIYF.

This sequence joins TRBV9 and TRBJ1-6, with 7 nucleotides matching TRBD1. CDR1 SGDLS and CDR2 YYNGEE come from the germline V gene. The CDR3 length is 16 residues. V gave up 5 bases and J gave up 8 bases; unmatched junction bases: 13. CDR3 protein: CASRSDPDREYSPLHF. The CDR3 DNA sequence: TGTGCCAGCAGGTCGGATCCCGACAGGGAGTATTCACCCCTCCACTTT. The variable domain in full, completed from reference TRBV9 and TRBJ1-6, reads DSGVTQTPKHLITATGQRVTLRCSPRSGDLSVYWYQQSLDQGLQFLIQYYNGEERAKGNILERFSAQQFPDLHSELNLSSLELGDSALYFCASRSDPDREYSPLHFGNGTRLTVT.

The V call is TRBV7-3, the J call TRBJ2-1; 9 nucleotides align to TRBD1. V trimming: 5 bases; J trimming: 7 bases; junction bases outside the gene matches: 9. Per the germline V gene, CDR1 is SGHTA and CDR2 is FQGTGA. The CDR3 has 15 residues. CDR3 sequence: CASSLRQGVRNEQFF. The CDR3 DNA reads TGTGCCAGCAGCCTTCGACAGGGGGTTAGGAATGAGCAGTTCTTC.

The V call is TRBV7-9, the J call TRBJ2-3, with 9 bases identical to TRBD2. CDR3 length: 16 residues. V gave up 7 bases and J gave up 2 bases; unmatched junction bases: 10. Germline V gives CDR1 SEHNR, CDR2 FQNEAQ (reference sequence). CDR3 nucleotides: TGTGCCAGCACCAATTTAGCGGGGGAGATCACAGATACGCAGTATTTT. Its protein is CASTNLAGEITDTQYF.

V is TRBV5-1 and J is TRBJ2-5, with a weak D call TRBD2 (6 bases). This CDR3 spans 14 amino acids. Trimming shortened V by 4 bases and J by 2 bases, and 12 bases separated the two germline ends. Per germline, CDR1 SGHRS and CDR2 YFSETQ. The CDR3 DNA is TGCGCCAGCAGCCTGGGACTTGGACAAGAGACCCAGTACTTC. Translation gives CASSLGLGQETQYF.

In its sample, this clone was seen once. The rearrangement uses TRBV9 and TRBJ2-2; D may be TRBD1 (6 bases). The V gene's germline CDR1 is SGDLS and CDR2 YYNGEE. V dropped 3 bases and J dropped 1 base, with 13 bases sitting between them. The CDR3 spans 16 residues. CDR3 residues: CASSGGRGGNTGELFF. The CDR3 region has the DNA TGTGCCAGCAGCGGGGGGAGAGGGGGGAACACCGGGGAGCTGTTTTTT.

The V and J genes are TRBV2 and TRBJ2-3; D is unresolved. Trimming cost V 7 bases and J 0 bases, with 5 bases left between them. Per germline, CDR1 SNHLY and CDR2 FYNNEI. CDR3 length: 12 residues. CDR3: CASTLSTDTQYF. CDR3 bases: TGTGCCAGCACACTTAGCACAGATACGCAGTATTTT.

The chain is built from TRBV13 and TRBJ2-7; 7 nucleotides line up with TRBD2. The V gene end was trimmed by 3 bases and the J gene end by 4 bases; junction bases not matched to a gene: 6. There are 14 residues in the CDR3. The germline V gene encodes CDR1 PRHDT and CDR2 FYEKMQ (reference sequence). Written as DNA, the CDR3 is TGTGCCAGCAGCTTCCCCGGGACTACGTACGAGCAGTACTTC. It yields the protein CASSFPGTTYEQYF.